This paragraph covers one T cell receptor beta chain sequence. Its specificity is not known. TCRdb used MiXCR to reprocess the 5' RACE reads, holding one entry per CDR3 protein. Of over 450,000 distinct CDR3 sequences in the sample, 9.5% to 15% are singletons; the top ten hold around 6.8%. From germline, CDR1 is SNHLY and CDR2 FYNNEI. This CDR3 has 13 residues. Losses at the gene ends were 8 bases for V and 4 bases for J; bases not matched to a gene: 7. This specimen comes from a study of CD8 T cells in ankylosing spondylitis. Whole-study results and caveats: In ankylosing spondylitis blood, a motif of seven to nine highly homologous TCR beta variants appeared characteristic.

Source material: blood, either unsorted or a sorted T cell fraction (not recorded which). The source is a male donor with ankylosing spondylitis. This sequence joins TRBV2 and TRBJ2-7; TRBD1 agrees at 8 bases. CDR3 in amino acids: CASAKTGVYEQYF. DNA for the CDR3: TGTGCCAGCGCCAAGACAGGGGTATACGAGCAGTACTTC.